This T cell receptor beta chain was obtained from a study of T-cell memory formation after mild COVID-19. Study outcomes and limitations: The CD4+ clones that contracted clustered mainly within CM and EM, and the CD8+ clones concentrated in EMRA. Some responding clones appeared in pre-infection memory, suggesting cross-reactive memory joined.

This clonotype appeared a few times. Its antigen is not identified. Each CDR3 protein gets one entry after TCRdb re-called the 5' RACE reads with MiXCR. In the table there are roughly 150,000 distinct CDR3 sequences, about an eighth of which are singletons. This receptor was obtained from a man aged 18 to 30 who had mild COVID-19 (a few samples of this study predate the infection). Cell type and time point are not known. The material sequenced was PBMCs or a T cell subset sorted from them (not recorded which).

As DNA, the CDR3 is TGCGCCAGCAGCTTTCTAGAGACAGATACGCAGTATTTT. Translation: CASSFLETDTQYF. The gene calls are TRBV5-1 and TRBJ2-3; D ambiguous. The V gene's germline CDR1 is SGHRS and CDR2 YFSETQ. Trimming removed 2 bases at V and 3 bases at J, with 7 bases between. CDR3 size: 13 residues.